Presented here are 10 T cell receptor beta chains from one specimen sequenced in a study of blood T cells in healthy people across ages. Primed by a sample-barcoded 5' primer and a J-beta primer mix, a second PCR proceeded for about 6 to 12 cycles. TCRdb fed the 5' RACE reads into MiXCR, producing one record per CDR3 protein. The sample consists of 850,000 to 1,000,000 distinct CDR3 sequences, about 48% of them appearing once. Material for sequencing was blood. The receptors stem from a man aged 25-40 years in good health.

The chain couples TRBV4-3 to TRBJ2-4, with D perhaps TRBD2 (5 bases). With the DNA end fitting TRBJ2-5 better, the J assignment may be wrong. The germline V gene has CDR1 LGHNA and CDR2 YSLEER. The length of the CDR3 is 16 residues. Written as DNA, the CDR3 is TGCGCCAGCAGCCAAGACGTAACTAGGCGTGAAGAGACCCAGTACTTC. Protein: CASSQDVTRREETQYF.

The rearrangement joins TRBV29-1 to TRBJ1-1; 7 nucleotides agree with TRBD1. Looked up from germline, CDR1 is SQVTM and CDR2 is ANQGSEA. The length of the CDR3 is 17 residues. V lost 5 bases to trimming and J lost 1 base; unmatched junction nucleotides: 16. CDR3 sequence: CSVPTVPTGAPNTEAFF. As DNA, the CDR3 is TGCAGCGTTCCCACAGTCCCTACAGGGGCGCCGAACACTGAAGCTTTCTTT.

CDR3: CASSRQGRRDTEAFF. CDR3 nucleotides: TGTGCCAGCAGTCGACAGGGGCGGAGGGACACTGAAGCTTTCTTT. The rearrangement links TRBV25-1 to TRBJ1-1; 8 nucleotides agree with TRBD1. The CDR3 has 15 residues. Trimming took 5 bases from V and 3 from J; bases not matched to a gene: 8. Germline V CDR1 and CDR2: MGHDK, SYGVNS.

The chain joins TRBV13 to TRBJ2-7, with 7 positions matching TRBD2. The CDR3 has 16 amino acids. V was clipped by 5 bases and J by 0 bases; unmatched bases: 10. Germline lookup yields CDR1 PRHDT and CDR2 FYEKMQ (reference sequence). The CDR3 here is CASSPRGETYSYEQYF. The CDR3 DNA follows: TGTGCCAGCAGCCCCCGGGGGGAGACGTACTCCTACGAGCAGTACTTC.

The chain carries TRBV5-1 and TRBJ1-4, with 8 bases fitting TRBD1. The CDR3 covers 16 residues. CDR1 is SGHRS and CDR2 is YFSETQ in the germline V gene. Trimming cost V 0 bases and J 5 bases; bases outside gene matches: 6. The CDR3 here is CASSLGCGTGNEKLFF. The CDR3 DNA reads as TGCGCCAGCAGCTTGGGTTGCGGGACAGGAAATGAAAAACTGTTTTTT.

The rearrangement uses TRBV28 and TRBJ2-3; no definite D call. This CDR3 contains 16 residues. V lost 3 bases to trimming and J lost 10 bases, with 23 bases between them. In germline, CDR1 is MDHEN, CDR2 SYDVKM. The CDR3: CASSLSGPAYIAAQYF. The CDR3 region has the DNA TGTGCCAGCAGTTTGAGTGGGCCAGCTTATATTGCAGCGCAGTATTTT.

The chain carries TRBV29-1 and TRBJ1-2, with D perhaps TRBD1 (6 bases). The germline V and J ends were trimmed by 3 bases and 8 bases, with 16 bases remaining between them. CDR1 SQVTM and CDR2 ANQGSEA come from the germline V gene. The CDR3 spans 13 residues. In DNA form, the CDR3 reads TGCAGCGTTGACATGACAGGCTCAAGAGGCTACACCTTC. It codes for CSVDMTGSRGYTF. Together with reference TRBV29-1 and TRBJ1-2, the CDR3 gives the full variable domain: SAVISQKPSRDICQRGTSLTIQCQVDSQVTMMFWYRQQPGQSLTLIATANQGSEATYESGFVIDKFPISRPNLTFSTLTVSNMSPEDSSIYLCSVDMTGSRGYTFGSGTRLTVV.

J is TRBJ2-3 and V is TRBV20-1, with D unresolved. The V end was cut by 5 bases, the J end by 7 bases, with 19 bases between. Germline CDR1 and CDR2: DFQATT and SNEGSKA (reference sequence). The CDR3 is 14 residues long. In DNA, the CDR3 is TGCAGTGCTCCCCCGTCCGGTAGCAGGAATACGCAGTATTTT. Its translation: CSAPPSGSRNTQYF.

The rearrangement uses TRBV7-9 and TRBJ1-1, with a weak D call TRBD1 (6 bases). The germline CDR1 and CDR2 sequences are SEHNR and FQNEAQ (reference sequence). The CDR3 spans 11 residues. V lost 5 bases and J lost 9, with 10 bases in between. Here the CDR3 reads CASSQGQKAFF. CDR3 in DNA: TGTGCCAGCAGCCAAGGACAGAAAGCTTTCTTT. Full variable domain (missing parts from reference TRBV7-9 and TRBJ1-1): DTGVSQNPRHKITKRGQNVTFRCDPISEHNRLYWYRQTLGQGPEFLTYFQNEAQLEKSRLLSDRFSAERPKGSFSTLEIQRTEQGDSAMYLCASSQGQKAFFGQGTRLTVV.

This chain links TRBV6-1 with TRBJ2-1; D is possibly TRBD2 (6 bases). The V and J ends lost 2 bases and 7 bases respectively, with 12 bases between them. The CDR3 loop spans 14 amino acids. The germline gives CDR1 MNHNS, CDR2 SASEGT. For the CDR3, the DNA is TGTGCCAGCAGTGAAAGGAGGGTAGAGAATGAGCAGTTCTTC. This codes for CASSERRVENEQFF.